The 19 T cell receptor beta chains reported below all come from one sample, sequenced in a study of Graves' ophthalmopathy and Graves' hyperthyroidism. For repertoire sequencing, the TCR beta CDR3 regions were amplified from RNA transcripts. Scientists carried out first-round RT-PCR using HTBI primers and then a second-round multiplex PCR. TCRdb independently ran MiXCR on the multiplex PCR reads; one entry per CDR3 protein. The sample includes nearly 400,000 distinct CDR3 sequences, around 16% of them seen just once. The sample comprised peripheral blood. These receptors all come from a woman between 18 and 29 years old with Graves' ophthalmopathy.

This clonotype was seen at least ten times. The J gene is TRBJ2-4, the V gene TRBV20-1; D is unclear. The germline V gene encodes CDR1 DFQATT and CDR2 SNEGSKA (reference sequence). The CDR3 is 12 residues long. The V end was cut by 6 bases, the J end by 7 bases, with 13 bases between. For the CDR3, the DNA is TGCAGTGCCCCCGACCGAGGCAACATTCAGTACTTC. Residues: CSAPDRGNIQYF.

This clonotype was counted ten times or more. The genes are TRBV7-2 and TRBJ2-5; 10 nucleotides match TRBD1. The CDR3 loop spans 16 amino acids. V lost 3 bases and J lost 5; bases outside the gene matches: 9. The V gene's germline CDR1 is SGHTA and CDR2 FQGNSA. The CDR3 DNA is TGTGCCAGCAGCTTCCTCGACAGGGGGCGATGGGAGACCCAGTACTTC. Encoded protein: CASSFLDRGRWETQYF.

There are many counts of this clonotype. The rearrangement joins TRBV30 to TRBJ2-2; perhaps TRBD2 as D (7 bases). V was pared by 4 bases and J by 6 bases, with 15 bases between. The CDR3 covers 14 residues. CDR1 and CDR2 from the germline V gene are GTSNPN and SVGIG (reference sequence). The CDR3 sequence is CAWKGGTYAGELFF. The CDR3 DNA reads as TGTGCCTGGAAGGGGGGGACGTACGCCGGGGAGCTGTTTTTT.

This clonotype came up many times. The rearrangement links TRBV11-2 to TRBJ2-5; D not certain. V was cut by 1 base and J by 5 bases, with 8 bases left in between. The CDR3 loop spans 13 amino acids. From germline, CDR1 is SGHAT and CDR2 FQNNGV. DNA for the CDR3: TGTGCCAGCAGCTTAGTCTCGATGGAGACCCAGTACTTC. Protein: CASSLVSMETQYF.

This clonotype has ten or more counts. The V and J genes are TRBV12-5 and TRBJ1-1, with TRBD1 matching over 7 bases. The V gene's germline CDR1 is LGHNT and CDR2 FRNRAP. The junction had 4 bases not matched to a gene; V was cut back by 7 bases and J by 5 bases. The CDR3 length is 12 residues. CDR3 sequence: CASARGQTEAFF. CDR3 DNA: TGTGCTAGTGCGAGGGGGCAGACTGAAGCTTTCTTT.

This clonotype was counted ten times or more. The V call is TRBV6-2 or TRBV6-3, the J call TRBJ1-1; unclear D gene. The CDR3 runs to 13 residues. The V end lost 0 bases, the J end lost 8 bases, and 10 bases lay between the germline ends. The germline gives CDR1 MNHEY, CDR2 SVGEGT. CDR3 coding DNA: TGTGCCAGCAGTTACTCGAGCGGAGGGGAAGCTTTCTTT. Its translation: CASSYSSGGEAFF.

This clonotype has at least ten counts. The chain combines TRBV6-1 with TRBJ2-7; 7 positions match TRBD1. V shed 6 bases, J shed 2 bases, and the junction held 4 bases outside the gene matches. The length of the CDR3 is 13 residues. From germline, CDR1 is MNHNS and CDR2 SASEGT. DNA of the CDR3: TGTGCCAGCAGCTGGGACAGCCCCTACGAGCAGTACTTC. Its translation is CASSWDSPYEQYF.

At least ten counts were recorded for this clonotype. The J gene is TRBJ2-5, the V gene TRBV12-3 or TRBV12-4; tentatively, D is TRBD2 (6 bases). This CDR3 is 15 amino acids long. The V gene lost 5 bases and the J gene lost 0 bases, with 13 bases spanning the gap. CDR3 amino acids: CASSHSSANQETQYF. As DNA, the CDR3 is TGTGCCAGCAGTCATTCTAGCGCTAACCAAGAGACCCAGTACTTC.

This chain connects TRBV20-1 to TRBJ2-7; D gene unclear. Deletions cut 0 bases from V and 2 bases from J, with 8 bases between. The CDR3 runs 13 residues. Germline assignment: CDR1 DFQATT and CDR2 SNEGSKA (reference sequence). The CDR3 coding sequence is TGCAGTGCTAGAGAAACACAAGCCTACGAGCAGTACTTC. Translation: CSARETQAYEQYF.

The genes are TRBV10-2 and TRBJ1-1; D gene unclear. V shed 6 bases and J shed 7 bases, with 9 bases lying between them. Germline V gene data show CDR1 as WSHSY and CDR2 as SAAADI. CDR3 size: 11 residues. The CDR3 sequence is CASRQIGEAFF. CDR3 bases: TGCGCCAGCAGACAGATCGGTGAAGCTTTCTTT.

The V gene is TRBV30, the J gene TRBJ1-1; D ambiguous. CDR1 is GTSNPN and CDR2 is SVGIG in the germline V gene (reference sequence). Between the trimmed V and J ends, which lost 4 bases and 5 bases, there was a span of 11 bases. This CDR3 spans 12 amino acids. CDR3 in DNA: TGTGCCTGGACTGAAGTAGGGACTGAAGCTTTCTTT. This translates into CAWTEVGTEAFF.

Many counts were recorded for this clonotype. The genes are TRBV12-3 or TRBV12-4 and TRBJ1-1; no clear D gene. This CDR3 contains 13 residues. The ends were cut back, 3 bases at V and 5 bases at J, with 10 bases in the middle. The CDR3 loop reads CASSFVRRTEAFF. The CDR3 nucleotides are TGTGCCAGCAGTTTCGTACGGAGGACTGAAGCTTTCTTT.

V and J are TRBV7-2 and TRBJ2-7, with D tentatively TRBD2 (6 bases). The length of the CDR3 is 13 residues. V gave up 5 bases and J gave up 4 bases, with 12 bases separating them. Germline CDR1 and CDR2: SGHTA and FQGNSA. CDR3: CASSVGLFYEQYF. The CDR3 region has the DNA TGTGCCAGCAGCGTGGGACTGTTTTACGAGCAGTACTTC.

This clonotype was detected many times. The rearrangement joins TRBV10-3 to TRBJ1-1; 8 positions agree with TRBD1. This CDR3 is built from 15 residues. V lost 8 bases to trimming and J lost 4 bases; unmatched junction nucleotides: 12. The germline V gene encodes CDR1 ENHRY and CDR2 SYGVKD. CDR3 sequence reads: CAIRDEVRGRTEAFF. The CDR3 DNA follows: TGTGCCATCCGCGATGAAGTCAGGGGGCGCACTGAAGCTTTCTTT.

V and J are TRBV6-1 and TRBJ2-7; D ambiguous. Trimming cost V 6 bases and J 2 bases, with 11 bases left between them. CDR1 and CDR2 from the germline V gene are MNHNS and SASEGT. CDR3 length: 13 amino acids. In DNA, the CDR3 is TGTGCCAGCAGCCCTATTCTTCCCTACGAGCAGTACTTC. This codes for CASSPILPYEQYF.

The rearrangement joins TRBV27 to TRBJ1-2, with D unresolved. Germline V gene data show CDR1 as MNHEY and CDR2 as SMNVEV (reference sequence). V lost 0 bases to trimming and J lost 6 bases, with 11 bases between them. The CDR3 sequence is 14 residues long. The CDR3 DNA is TGTGCCAGCAGTTTATCGAAGGCAGCTCATGGCTACACCTTC. As protein: CASSLSKAAHGYTF.

The J gene is TRBJ2-7, the V gene TRBV12-3 or TRBV12-4; maybe TRBD1 (6 bases). Trimming took 5 bases from V and 0 from J, leaving 11 bases between them. This CDR3 comprises 14 residues. CDR3 sequence: CASSVRQDSYEQYF. The DNA of the CDR3 is TGTGCCAGCAGTGTCCGACAGGACTCCTACGAGCAGTACTTC.

The genes are TRBV18 and TRBJ2-7, with 7 bases that match TRBD2. Germline V lookup: CDR1 KGHSH, CDR2 LQKENI. The CDR3 has 16 amino acids. With V trimmed by 3 bases and J by 2 bases, 10 bases remained unmatched. CDR3 loop: CASSPLSGRTTYEQYF. The CDR3 DNA reads TGTGCCAGCTCACCCCTGTCCGGGAGGACCACCTACGAGCAGTACTTC.

This clonotype has at least ten counts. V usage is TRBV28 and J usage is TRBJ2-7; 7 bases match TRBD1. The ends lost 6 bases at V and 0 bases at J; junction bases unmatched: 5. Looked up from germline, CDR1 is MDHEN and CDR2 is SYDVKM. The CDR3 contains 14 residues. In DNA, the CDR3 is TGTGCCAGCAGCCGAGGGGGCCTCTCCTACGAGCAGTACTTC. The encoded protein is CASSRGGLSYEQYF.